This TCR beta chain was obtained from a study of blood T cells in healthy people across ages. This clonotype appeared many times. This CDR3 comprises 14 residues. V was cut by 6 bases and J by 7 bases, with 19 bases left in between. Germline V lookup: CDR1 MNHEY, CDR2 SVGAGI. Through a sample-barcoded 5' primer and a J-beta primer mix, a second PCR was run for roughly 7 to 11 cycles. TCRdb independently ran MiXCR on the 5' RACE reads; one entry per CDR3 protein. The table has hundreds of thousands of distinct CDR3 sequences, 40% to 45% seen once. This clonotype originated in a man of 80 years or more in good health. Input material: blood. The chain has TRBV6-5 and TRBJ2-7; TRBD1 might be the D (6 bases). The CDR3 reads CASSRQSQGSEQYF. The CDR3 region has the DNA TGTGCCAGCAGCCGCCAATCTCAGGGGAGTGAGCAGTACTTC.